This TCR beta chain was identified during a study of shared clonotypes between healthy human individuals. Overall study: Three CD4 naive, three CD4 memory, two CD8 naive and one CD8 memory plate were used per donor. General study points: Limited genetic and exposure-history diversity came from having few donors. What naive subsets generally showed was a larger estimated richness than memory subsets showed.

The germline V and J ends were trimmed by 7 bases and 5 bases, with 11 bases remaining between them. The CDR3 consists of 11 residues. Germline CDR1 SQVTM, CDR2 ANQGSEA. Comment on this clone: Antigen unknown.

Produced via immunoSEQ multiplex PCR; TCRdb's table is partial and in-frame only. The sample comprises about 2.4 million clones, 90% to 95% of which are singletons, and about 0.34% rests with the top ten. The chain couples TRBV29-1 to TRBJ2-5; D is possibly TRBD2 (6 bases). Sequencing input: naive CD4+ T cells from PBMCs. Noted subset: CD45RA+ positively selected. The TCR comes from a man between 18 and 29 years old in good health. Some clones in this sample may be carry-over from other donors' samples. The CDR3 region has the DNA TGCAGCGGTGGAGGGAGGGAGACCCAGTACTTC. It translates to CSGGGRETQYF.